The 17 T cell receptor beta chains below come from one sample, sequenced in a study of shared clonotypes between healthy human individuals. Measured with immunoSEQ multiplex PCR; TCRdb has only the in-frame clones, and not every one. The table shows some 1.4 million clones, with roughly 96% occurring only once. Sequencing was done on a sample of naive CD4+ T cells sorted from blood. This sample's subset: CD45RA+ positively selected. Receptor source: a man aged 25 to 40 in good health.

This chain uses TRBV9 with TRBJ1-1; D gene uncertain. Germline V CDR1 and CDR2: SGDLS, YYNGEE. The CDR3 contains 14 residues. V lost 3 bases and J 4 bases, leaving 13 bases between the germline ends. The CDR3 DNA reads as TGTGCCAGCAGCGCTACCCTGGAGTTCACTGAAGCTTTCTTT. Translation: CASSATLEFTEAFF.

This chain joins TRBV15 and TRBJ2-7, with TRBD2 matching over 7 bases. Germline assignment: CDR1 LNHNV and CDR2 YYDKDF (reference sequence). J gave up 4 bases and V 6 bases, and 6 bases lay outside the gene matches. CDR3 length: 13 amino acids. The CDR3 sequence: CATRRDYAYEQYF. The DNA for the CDR3 is TGTGCCACCAGGAGGGACTACGCTTACGAGCAGTACTTC.

The chain joins TRBV7-6 to TRBJ2-1; TRBD2 aligns across 7 bases. Germline assignment: CDR1 SGHVS and CDR2 FNYEAQ. J gave up 7 bases and V 1 base, and 16 bases lay outside the gene matches. The CDR3 has 18 residues. CDR3 loop: CASSLGVSREIPKNEQFF. The CDR3 region has the DNA TGTGCCAGCAGCTTAGGAGTCTCGCGGGAGATCCCTAAGAATGAGCAGTTCTTC.

CDR3 residues: CASSQATSGSSNTGELFF. In nucleotides, the CDR3 is TGTGCCAGCAGCCAAGCGACTAGCGGGAGCTCGAACACCGGGGAGCTGTTTTTT. The V call is TRBV4-2, the J call TRBJ2-2; 12 bases agree with TRBD2. Germline CDR1 and CDR2: LGHNA and YNFKEQ. Trimming at V came to 1 base and at J to 0 bases, leaving 3 bases not matched to a gene. The CDR3 is 18 amino acids.

In its sample, this clone was seen once. This same CDR3 is encoded by further DNA sequences in the sample. V is TRBV5-1 and J is TRBJ1-2; 8 nucleotides agree with TRBD1. V lost 0 bases to trimming and J lost 0 bases; unmatched junction nucleotides: 1. The CDR3 runs 15 residues. Germline V CDR1 and CDR2: SGHRS, YFSETQ. The CDR3 is CASSLAGGSNYGYTF. The CDR3 nucleotides read TGCGCCAGCAGCTTGGCAGGGGGCTCTAACTATGGCTACACCTTC.

The chain links TRBV28 to TRBJ1-5, with D unclear. This CDR3 has 14 residues. The V end was cut by 5 bases, the J end by 6 bases, with 14 bases between. In germline, CDR1 is MDHEN, CDR2 SYDVKM. CDR3 in DNA: TGTGCCAGCAGTCCACCCCCAATCGGTCAGCCCCAGCATTTT. Encoded protein: CASSPPPIGQPQHF.

V gene TRBV6-6 combines with J gene TRBJ2-7; 10 bases agree with TRBD2. The V gene end was trimmed by 5 bases and the J gene end by 4 bases; junction bases not matched to a gene: 5. CDR3 size: 14 residues. From germline, CDR1 is MNHNY and CDR2 SVGAGI (reference sequence). CDR3 nucleotides: TGTGCCAGCAGTCTAGCGGGAGAAGGTTACGAGCAGTACTTC. It translates to CASSLAGEGYEQYF.

This clone occurred once. The J gene is TRBJ2-7, the V gene TRBV14, with D possibly called TRBD1 or TRBD2 (6 bases each). Per germline, CDR1 SGHDN and CDR2 FVKESK. Trimming shortened V by 0 bases and J by 10 bases, and 16 bases separated the two germline ends. The CDR3 length is 14 residues. CDR3 nucleotide sequence: TGTGCCAGCAGCCAAGATTTTGTTGGGGGGCTACAGTACTTC. Protein: CASSQDFVGGLQYF.

The rearrangement uses TRBV27 and TRBJ1-2; D is ambiguous. This CDR3 comprises 13 residues. V was pared by 3 bases and J by 2 bases, with 7 bases between. Germline lookup yields CDR1 MNHEY and CDR2 SMNVEV (reference sequence). CDR3 sequence: CASSFSQNYGYTF. As DNA, the CDR3 is TGTGCCAGCAGTTTCAGCCAGAACTATGGCTACACCTTC.

This clone was seen more than once but under ten times. The V call is TRBV9, the J call TRBJ2-2; D not resolved. Looked up from germline, CDR1 is SGDLS and CDR2 is YYNGEE. The CDR3 spans 14 residues. V was shortened by 4 bases and J by 0 bases, with 7 bases between the two germline ends. CDR3 loop: CASSPYTNTGELFF. Written as DNA, the CDR3 is TGTGCCAGCAGCCCCTACACGAACACCGGGGAGCTGTTTTTT.

The chain combines TRBV19 with TRBJ2-7, with D maybe TRBD1 (6 bases). CDR3 length: 15 residues. Germline V gene data show CDR1 as LNHDA and CDR2 as SQIVND (reference sequence). V lost 8 bases, J lost 2 bases, and 19 bases lay in between. Here the CDR3 DNA reads TGTGCCAGTGCAACTCAGCAGGGGTTCCCCTACGAGCAGTACTTC. Translating it yields CASATQQGFPYEQYF.

The genes are TRBV11-2 and TRBJ2-2, with D maybe TRBD1 (5 bases). The CDR3 is 14 residues long. The V gene's germline CDR1 is SGHAT and CDR2 FQNNGV. The V end lost 2 bases, the J end lost 3 bases, and 7 bases lay between the germline ends. The CDR3 protein is CASSLLQDTGELFF. CDR3 DNA sequence: TGTGCCAGCAGCTTACTACAGGACACCGGGGAGCTGTTTTTT.

V usage is TRBV2 and J usage is TRBJ2-1; maybe TRBD2 (7 bases). Germline values: CDR1 SNHLY, CDR2 FYNNEI. Trimming took off 0 bases at V and 13 bases at J, with 19 bases between the two ends. The CDR3 is 15 residues long. The DNA of the CDR3 is TGTGCCAGCAGTGAAGCTGTAGGGGGGGTATCTGGTCAGTTCTTC. Translated: CASSEAVGGVSGQFF.

The chain joins TRBV5-1 to TRBJ2-3; 9 nucleotides line up with TRBD2. V dropped 2 bases and J dropped 4; count of bases not matched to a gene: 11. The CDR3 contains 17 residues. The V gene's germline CDR1 is SGHRS and CDR2 YFSETQ. CDR3 protein: CASSLAGGVLSPDTQYF. CDR3 DNA sequence: TGCGCCAGCAGCTTAGCGGGAGGAGTGCTCAGTCCAGATACGCAGTATTTT.

CDR3 amino acids: CAIREGQGAHTEAFF. In DNA, the CDR3 is TGTGCCATCAGGGAAGGACAGGGGGCGCACACTGAAGCTTTCTTT. The chain carries TRBV10-3 and TRBJ1-1, with TRBD1 matching over 11 bases. Germline CDR1 and CDR2: ENHRY and SYGVKD. The CDR3 runs 15 residues. J lost 3 bases, V lost 6 bases, and 6 bases had no gene match.

V and J are TRBV6-1 and TRBJ2-7; tentatively, D is TRBD1 (6 bases). Trimming removed 1 base at V and 0 bases at J, with 28 bases between. The CDR3 has 21 amino acids. CDR1 is MNHNS, CDR2 SASEGT, per germline. CDR3 region: CASSEVGAGLPSTFSSYEQYF. The CDR3 DNA sequence: TGTGCCAGCAGTGAAGTGGGGGCTGGGCTACCCTCCACCTTCAGCTCCTACGAGCAGTACTTC.

In the case of this clone: Different DNA sequences within this sample yield the same CDR3. The chain links TRBV6-5 to TRBJ2-1; 10 bases are shared with TRBD1. V lost 5 bases and J lost 1; bases outside the gene matches: 2. This CDR3 is 15 amino acids long. Looked up from germline, CDR1 is MNHEY and CDR2 is SVGAGI. Here the CDR3 DNA reads TGTGCCAGCAGTAGGACAGGGGGTTCCTACAATGAGCAGTTCTTC. Translation: CASSRTGGSYNEQFF.